This TCR beta chain was sequenced in a study of shared clonotypes between healthy human individuals. The study's findings and limits: Larger estimated richness was generally seen in naive subsets than in memory subsets. Clonotypes shared by all four donors outscored non-shared clonotypes in generation probability.

Concerning this clone: Antigen specificity is unknown.

Germline V gene lookup returns CDR1 MNHEY and CDR2 SVGAGI. The V segment lost 0 bases and the J segment 3 bases; nucleotides outside the gene matches: 8. CDR3 length: 16 residues. Deep-level assay runs were performed. Assay: immunoSEQ multiplex PCR; the TCRdb copy retains only in-frame clones and omits some. Of a few hundred thousand clones listed, roughly 97% are singletons. The gene calls are TRBV6-5 and TRBJ2-7; 7 bases line up with TRBD2. Sequencing input: naive CD4+ T cells sorted from blood. Described subset: CD45RA+ positively selected. The receptor was isolated from a woman between 25 and 40 years old in good health. CDR3 sequence (DNA): TGTGCCAGCAGTTACTCGATGCGGGAGCCCCACTACGAGCAGTACTTC. This sequence encodes CASSYSMREPHYEQYF.